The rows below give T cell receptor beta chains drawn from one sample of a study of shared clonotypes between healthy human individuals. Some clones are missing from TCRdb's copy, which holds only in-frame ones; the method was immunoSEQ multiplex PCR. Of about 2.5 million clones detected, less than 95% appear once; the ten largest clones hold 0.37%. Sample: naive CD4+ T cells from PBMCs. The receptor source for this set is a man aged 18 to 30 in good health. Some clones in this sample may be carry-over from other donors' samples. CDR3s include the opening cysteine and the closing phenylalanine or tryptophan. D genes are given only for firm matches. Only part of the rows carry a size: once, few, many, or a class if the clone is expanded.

TGTGCCAGCAGCTTAGCATCCGGCTCCCACTATGGCTACACCTTC CASSLASGSHYGYTF 15 TRBJ1-2 - TRBV7-3 -
TGTGCCAGCACCCGACAGGTGTCGGGTCAGCCCCAGCATTTT CASTRQVSGQPQHF 14 TRBJ1-5 - TRBV28 -
TGTGCCAGCCGCAGGGGGCGGGGGGAGACCCAGTACTTC CASRRGRGETQYF 13 TRBJ2-5 - TRBV6-5 -
TGTGCCAGCAGTCCCCTAGTGGAAGGGGGCGGGGAGACCCAGTACTTC CASSPLVEGGGETQYF 16 TRBJ2-5 TRBD1 TRBV28 -
TGTGCCAGCTCTCTAACCCAAGGACAGGGAAAAACTGAAGCTTTCTTT CASSLTQGQGKTEAFF 16 TRBJ1-1 TRBD1 TRBV18 -
TGTGCCAGCAGATGGACGGCGAACACCGGGGAGCTGTTTTTT CASRWTANTGELFF 14 TRBJ2-2 - TRBV2 -
TGTGCCAGCAGCTTATGGAGCGGAAGACGCTCCTACAATGAGCAGTTCTTC CASSLWSGRRSYNEQFF 17 TRBJ2-1 - TRBV7-9 -
TGCGCCAGCAGCCAAGCATTTGCAGGGAAGGAGACCCAGTACTTC CASSQAFAGKETQYF 15 TRBJ2-5 - TRBV4-1 -
TGTGCCAGCAGTCCACCAGGGATAAGAGTGCAGTACTTC CASSPPGIRVQYF 13 TRBJ2-5 - TRBV28 -
TGTGCTAGTGGTTGGGATCGGGAGCAGTTCTTC CASGWDREQFF 11 TRBJ2-1 - TRBV12-5 -
TGTGCCAGCAGTTTGGCAGGGGCGAACACTGAAGCTTTCTTT CASSLAGANTEAFF 14 TRBJ1-1 - TRBV28 -
TGTGCCAGCAGATCCGGGACAGAGCCCCAGCATTTT CASRSGTEPQHF 12 TRBJ1-5 TRBD1 TRBV28 -
TGTGCCAGTAGTGCAGGGACAGGGACGTCCCAGCATTTT CASSAGTGTSQHF 13 TRBJ1-5 TRBD1 TRBV19 -
TGTGCCAGCTCAGGACTAGGCGACAATGAGCAGTTCTTC CASSGLGDNEQFF 13 TRBJ2-1 TRBD2 TRBV18 -
TGTGCCAGCAGTGAGCTGGGACTAGCGGGAGCGGGCACCGGGGAGCTGTTTTTT CASSELGLAGAGTGELFF 18 TRBJ2-2 TRBD2 TRBV6-1 -
TGTGCCAGCATCGGACAGGGCGTCCGCGAGCAGTACTTC CASIGQGVREQYF 13 TRBJ2-7 TRBD1 TRBV28 -
TGCGCCAGCAGCTCGATCCCGGGACAGAGCACAGATACGCAGTATTTT CASSSIPGQSTDTQYF 16 TRBJ2-3 TRBD1 TRBV5-1 -
TGTGCCAGTAGTCAAGGGACTAGCGGGAGGGCCCACGAGCAGTACTTC CASSQGTSGRAHEQYF 16 TRBJ2-7 TRBD2 TRBV19 -
TGTGCCAGCAGTAGGGGGATCTCCTACGAGCAGTACTTC CASSRGISYEQYF 13 TRBJ2-7 - TRBV6-5 -
TGTGCCAGCAGCTTACGCCTAGCGTCCCACGAGCAGTACTTC CASSLRLASHEQYF 14 TRBJ2-7 - TRBV7-2 -
TGCAGTGCGGGTGCCACCGAGACCCAGTACTTC CSAGATETQYF 11 TRBJ2-5 - TRBV20-1 -
TGTGCCAGTAGTATACGTTTAAGGCAGGGGGCATTGAACACTGAAGCTTTCTTT CASSIRLRQGALNTEAFF 18 TRBJ1-1 TRBD1 TRBV19 -
TGTGCCTGGAGTGTTCGGGGCGCTTTGGACTATGGCTACACCTTC CAWSVRGALDYGYTF 15 TRBJ1-2 - TRBV30 -
TGTGCCAGCAAACCTTATCGGAGGACAGGGTTTTATCAGCCCCAGCATTTT CASKPYRRTGFYQPQHF 17 TRBJ1-5 TRBD1 TRBV27 -
TGTGCCTGGAGTGGCGACAGCTACGAGCAGTACTTC CAWSGDSYEQYF 12 TRBJ2-7 - TRBV30 -
TGTGCCAGCAGCCCCCGGGACCCGACAGATACGCAGTATTTT CASSPRDPTDTQYF 14 TRBJ2-3 - TRBV4-2 -
TGTGCCAGCAGCGTCGACGGGGGGTACTACGAGCAGTACTTC CASSVDGGYYEQYF 14 TRBJ2-7 TRBD2 TRBV7-8 -
TGCAGCGTTGGCGCGCCGATACAAGAGACCCAGTACTTC CSVGAPIQETQYF 13 TRBJ2-5 - TRBV29-1 once
TGTGCCAGCAGTACTCGGGCCGGAGGGACCCAGTACTTC CASSTRAGGTQYF 13 TRBJ2-5 - TRBV6-1 -
TGCGCCAGCAGCTTCGGGGATCGGGCCGGAGAAAAACTGTTTTTT CASSFGDRAGEKLFF 15 TRBJ1-4 - TRBV5-1 -
TGCGCCAGCAGCTTGGGGGGGACGGCGAACACTGAAGCTTTCTTT CASSLGGTANTEAFF 15 TRBJ1-1 - TRBV5-1 -
TGCGCCAGCAGCTTGGGGACAGGGGGCAATGAGCAGTTCTTC CASSLGTGGNEQFF 14 TRBJ2-1 TRBD1 TRBV5-1 -
TGTGCCAGCAGCCAGGATGCTGGGGCTAACTATGGCTACACCTTC CASSQDAGANYGYTF 15 TRBJ1-2 - TRBV7-2 -
TGTGCCAGCAGAGACGGGACTAGCAACACCGGGGAGCTGTTTTTT CASRDGTSNTGELFF 15 TRBJ2-2 TRBD2 TRBV7-8 -
TGTGCCAGCAGCCGGGGGGACACTGAGGAGTACTTC CASSRGDTEEYF 12 TRBJ2-7 - TRBV5-6 -
TGTGCCAGCAGCTTAATGGCCCAGGGTAACACCGGGGAGCTGTTTTTT CASSLMAQGNTGELFF 16 TRBJ2-2 - TRBV7-3 -
TGCGCCAGCAGCCCCATTGGGGGCGGCAATCAGCCCCAGCATTTT CASSPIGGGNQPQHF 15 TRBJ1-5 - TRBV4-1 -
TGTGCCAGCACGGGGGGACGCACAGATACGCAGTATTTT CASTGGRTDTQYF 13 TRBJ2-3 TRBD2 TRBV28 once
TGTGCCAGCAGCCGGGACAGCTACCTCACAGATACGCAGTATTTT CASSRDSYLTDTQYF 15 TRBJ2-3 TRBD1 TRBV7-9 -
TGTGCCAGCAGCCATCGCCGAGAGACCCAGTACTTC CASSHRRETQYF 12 TRBJ2-5 - TRBV14 -
TGTGCCAGCAGTTTATTTGGGGCTGGGCAGCCCCAGCATTTT CASSLFGAGQPQHF 14 TRBJ1-5 - TRBV27 -
TGTGCCAGCAGCTCAAGGACAGGGGATGAAAAACTGTTTTTT CASSSRTGDEKLFF 14 TRBJ1-4 TRBD1 TRBV5-4 -
TGTGCCAGCAGCGTAGACGCGGGGAAAGCCAATGAGCAGTTCTTC CASSVDAGKANEQFF 15 TRBJ2-1 - TRBV9 once
TGTGCCAGCAGTTACTCGTCAGGGGGGTACGAGCAGTACTTC CASSYSSGGYEQYF 14 TRBJ2-7 - TRBV6-6 -
TGCGCCAGCAGCCAAGCCCAGGGCCATTCCGAAAAACTGTTTTTT CASSQAQGHSEKLFF 15 TRBJ1-4 - TRBV4-3 -
TGCAGTGCTAGGTCCTACGAGCAGTACTTC CSARSYEQYF 10 TRBJ2-7 - TRBV20-1 -
TGTGCCAGCAGCTCCATTTCTACAGTGGGGGTAAACGAGCAGTACTTC CASSSISTVGVNEQYF 16 TRBJ2-7 - TRBV28 -
TGTGCCAGCAGCCGGTCGGCAGGGCCAGAGACCCAGTACTTC CASSRSAGPETQYF 14 TRBJ2-5 - TRBV7-2 -
TGTGCCAGCTCACAAATCACCGGTTACGGCTACACCTTC CASSQITGYGYTF 13 TRBJ1-2 - TRBV18 -
TGCGCCACCAAGCTGTTTGGGGGCTCGAACACCGGGGAGCTGTTTTTT CATKLFGGSNTGELFF 16 TRBJ2-2 - TRBV5-1 once
TGTGCCAGCAGCCACAGGGGCGCCGGGGCCAACGTCCTGACTTTC CASSHRGAGANVLTF 15 TRBJ2-6 TRBD1 TRBV11-2 once
TGTGCCTGGAGTGTACGAGGTAGCTCCTACGAGCAGTACTTC CAWSVRGSSYEQYF 14 TRBJ2-7 - TRBV30 -
TGTGCCAGCAGCCCCGGGACTAGTAAGGGCACCGGGGAGCTGTTTTTT CASSPGTSKGTGELFF 16 TRBJ2-2 TRBD2 TRBV5-4 -
TGTGCCAGCAGCTCCGGACAGAATTCACCCCTCCACTTT CASSSGQNSPLHF 13 TRBJ1-6 - TRBV7-9 -